The 13 T cell receptor beta chains below come from one sample, sequenced in a study of CD8 T cells in Susac syndrome. Reverse transcription of roughly 0.5 to 1 ug RNA was carried out with random hexamers. TCRdb reprocessed the immunoSEQ multiplex PCR reads via MiXCR and lists one record per CDR3 protein. The sample carries under 200,000 distinct CDR3 sequences, over 75% recorded once. The sequencing input was CD4+ T cells from PBMCs. Receptors were obtained from a human donor with Susac syndrome.

The V gene is TRBV11-2, the J gene TRBJ2-2; tentatively, D is TRBD1 (6 bases). Germline CDR1 reads SGHAT; CDR2 reads FQNNGV. The V end lost 5 bases, the J end lost 1 base, and 8 bases lay between the germline ends. The CDR3 runs 14 residues. In nucleotides, the CDR3 is TGTGCCAGCAGCGTGGGACAGAACACCGGGGAGCTGTTTTTT. It specifies CASSVGQNTGELFF.

The rearrangement joins TRBV5-1 to TRBJ2-1; D remains ambiguous. Germline V gene lookup returns CDR1 SGHRS and CDR2 YFSETQ. Trimming left V 0 bases short and J 3 bases short, with 13 bases between. The CDR3 spans 16 residues. The CDR3 sequence: CASSLVPGQIYNEQFF. For the CDR3, the DNA is TGCGCCAGCAGCTTGGTTCCCGGCCAAATCTACAATGAGCAGTTCTTC.

The chain is built from TRBV5-1 and TRBJ2-5; a weak D match, TRBD2 (6 bases). V lost 4 bases and J 4 bases, leaving 14 bases between the germline ends. This CDR3 comprises 14 residues. Germline V gene lookup returns CDR1 SGHRS and CDR2 YFSETQ. The CDR3 DNA reads TGCGCCAGCAGCCCAATCCAGGGAGGAGAGACCCAGTACTTC. Its translation is CASSPIQGGETQYF. Using reference TRBV5-1 and TRBJ2-5 for the parts outside the CDR3, the full variable domain is KAGVTQTPRYLIKTRGQQVTLSCSPISGHRSVSWYQQTPGQGLQFLFEYFSETQRNKGNFPGRFSGRQFSNSRSEMNVSTLELGDSALYLCASSPIQGGETQYFGPGTRLLVL.

The chain carries TRBV7-9 and TRBJ2-5, with TRBD1 matching 8 bases. Germline V gene lookup returns CDR1 SEHNR and CDR2 FQNEAQ (reference sequence). V dropped 1 base and J dropped 7; count of bases not matched to a gene: 8. This CDR3 has 15 residues. The CDR3 loop is CASSLGVTGDATQYF. Here the CDR3 DNA reads TGTGCCAGCAGCTTAGGGGTGACAGGGGACGCGACCCAGTACTTC.

The chain uses TRBV5-1 and TRBJ2-3; D possibly matches TRBD1 or TRBD2 (5 bases each). Trimming cost V 3 bases and J 2 bases, with 16 bases left between them. CDR1 and CDR2 (germline): SGHRS, YFSETQ. The CDR3 is made up of 16 amino acids. The CDR3: CASSWGTIGTTDTQYF. The CDR3 DNA reads as TGCGCCAGCAGCTGGGGGACGATTGGTACCACAGATACGCAGTATTTT.

The CDR3 DNA reads TGCAGTGCTAGAGATTTCGGACAAAGCTCTGGAAACACCATATATTTT. As protein: CSARDFGQSSGNTIYF. The rearrangement joins TRBV20-1 to TRBJ1-3; weak D call: TRBD1 (5 bases). CDR1 is DFQATT and CDR2 is SNEGSKA in the germline V gene (reference sequence). This CDR3 spans 16 amino acids. The V end lost 0 bases, the J end lost 0 bases, and 12 bases lay between the germline ends.

The J gene is TRBJ2-1, the V gene TRBV12-3 or TRBV12-4; 8 bases match TRBD1. Trimming at V came to 5 bases and at J to 4 bases, leaving 7 bases not matched to a gene. The CDR3 runs to 15 residues. CDR3 in amino acids: CASSPRRGRYNEQFF. The CDR3 region has the DNA TGTGCCAGCAGTCCGCGCAGGGGGCGTTACAATGAGCAGTTCTTC.

The chain employs TRBV19 and TRBJ2-7; D possibly corresponds to TRBD1 (6 bases). This CDR3 is 13 amino acids long. The V and J ends lost 4 bases and 0 bases respectively, with 7 bases between them. CDR1 LNHDA and CDR2 SQIVND come from the germline V gene (reference sequence). CDR3 nucleotides: TGTGCCAGTAGTAGGACAGTCTCCTACGAGCAGTACTTC. This sequence encodes CASSRTVSYEQYF.

The V call is TRBV12-3 or TRBV12-4, the J call TRBJ1-4, with 7 bases matching TRBD1. V dropped 7 bases and J dropped 4; count of bases not matched to a gene: 9. This CDR3 is built from 15 residues. CDR3 DNA: TGTGCCAGCACCCTAGGGGGCGCGGGTAATGAAAAACTGTTTTTT. Its protein is CASTLGGAGNEKLFF.

The rearrangement links TRBV18 to TRBJ2-2; perhaps TRBD1 as D (5 bases). The CDR3 is 15 amino acids. Germline CDR1 and CDR2: KGHSH and LQKENI. V lost 3 bases and J lost 2, with 10 bases in between. The CDR3 sequence is CASSPGRANTGELFF. The CDR3 nucleotides read TGTGCCAGCTCACCGGGCAGGGCCAACACCGGGGAGCTGTTTTTT.

Only a few counts were recorded for this clonotype. This chain joins TRBV20-1 and TRBJ2-5, with 10 bases identical to TRBD2. With V trimmed by 2 bases and J by 5 bases, 8 bases remained unmatched. The CDR3 has 15 amino acids. The germline V gene has CDR1 DFQATT and CDR2 SNEGSKA (reference sequence). CDR3 loop: CSARPPTAGGETQYF. CDR3 DNA sequence: TGCAGTGCTAGACCCCCGACAGCGGGGGGGGAGACCCAGTACTTC.

The CDR3 coding sequence is TGTGCCAGCAGCGATCAGGACAGGGCTGGAGGAAACACCATATATTTT. It yields the protein CASSDQDRAGGNTIYF. This rearrangement joins TRBV9 to TRBJ1-3; 8 positions agree with TRBD1. The CDR3 contains 16 residues. V gave up 3 bases and J gave up 4 bases; unmatched junction bases: 9. Per germline, CDR1 SGDLS and CDR2 YYNGEE.

This chain joins TRBV4-1 and TRBJ2-1; 9 bases map to TRBD2. Unmatched junction bases numbered 11, after V lost 1 base and J lost 7 bases. The CDR3 loop spans 17 amino acids. Germline CDR1 MGHRA, CDR2 YSYEKL. The CDR3 coding sequence is TGCGCCAGCAGCCAAGCGAGCGGGGGGAGCAATTGGAATGAGCAGTTCTTC. Translated: CASSQASGGSNWNEQFF.